Below are 2 T cell receptor beta chains sequenced from a single sample in a study of blood T cell repertoires in COVID-19. The protocol was immunoSEQ multiplex PCR, while the TCRdb copy is restricted to in-frame clones and leaves out a portion. The sample shows about 480,000 clones, about 88% of them seen only once. The source material was PBMCs or T cells enriched from blood (not recorded which). The source is a woman aged 55-75 years who had recovered from COVID-19.

The J gene is TRBJ2-1, the V gene TRBV4-1; TRBD1 matches at 8 bases. The CDR3 spans 15 residues. Germline V gene lookup returns CDR1 MGHRA and CDR2 YSYEKL. The V and J ends lost 4 bases and 1 base, in that order; junction bases with no gene match: 3. The DNA of the CDR3 is TGCGCCAGCAGCCCTGACAGGGGTTCCTACAATGAGCAGTTCTTC. Protein sequence: CASSPDRGSYNEQFF.

This clone was detected only a few times. The genes are TRBV30 and TRBJ1-1; no firm D call. Germline CDR1 is GTSNPN and CDR2 is SVGIG (reference sequence). The CDR3 is made up of 14 amino acids. V was pared by 0 bases and J by 1 base, with 9 bases between. The CDR3 reads CAWSVRHPNTEAFF. In DNA, the CDR3 is TGTGCCTGGAGTGTAAGACACCCGAACACTGAAGCTTTCTTT.